This passage covers 6 T cell receptor beta chains from one sample sequenced in a study of T-cell memory formation after mild COVID-19. TCRdb analysed the 5' RACE reads with MiXCR anew, one entry per CDR3 protein. Here the sample spans 190,000 or so distinct CDR3 sequences, over 20% being singletons. Sequenced sample: PBMCs or a T cell subset sorted from them (not recorded which). Receptors originate from an adult woman who had mild COVID-19 (a few samples of this study predate the infection). Cell type and time point are not known.

This clonotype was recorded a few times. The chain employs TRBV4-3 and TRBJ2-1; the match to TRBD2 covers 8 bases. V lost 6 bases to trimming and J lost 7 bases; unmatched junction nucleotides: 11. Germline lookup yields CDR1 LGHNA and CDR2 YSLEER. The CDR3 is made up of 15 amino acids. CDR3 residues: CASRRGAGVENEQFF. DNA of the CDR3: TGCGCCAGCAGGCGGGGAGCGGGAGTAGAGAATGAGCAGTTCTTC.

This clonotype was found a few times. V usage is TRBV11-3 and J usage is TRBJ1-1; TRBD1 agrees at 9 bases. This CDR3 is built from 13 residues. The ends lost 3 bases at V and 6 bases at J; junction bases unmatched: 2. Germline CDR1 is SGHNT and CDR2 is YENEEA. The CDR3 loop reads CASSLNRGPEAFF. CDR3 DNA: TGTGCCAGCAGCTTGAACAGGGGGCCTGAAGCTTTCTTT.

This clonotype was counted a few times. The chain links TRBV20-1 to TRBJ1-1; a weak D match, TRBD1 (5 bases). V lost 0 bases and J 3 bases, leaving 11 bases between the germline ends. Germline assignment: CDR1 DFQATT and CDR2 SNEGSKA (reference sequence). This CDR3 has 14 amino acids. CDR3 sequence: CSARDLGGDTEAFF. DNA for the CDR3: TGCAGTGCTAGAGATCTCGGAGGGGACACTGAAGCTTTCTTT.

The rearrangement links TRBV9 to TRBJ2-1; D may correspond to TRBD1 or TRBD2 (5 bases each). Per germline, CDR1 SGDLS and CDR2 YYNGEE. V lost 2 bases to trimming and J lost 6 bases, with 9 bases between them. CDR3 length: 13 residues. CDR3 bases: TGTGCCAGCAGCGTCGCTGGGACCAATGAGCAGTTCTTC. As protein: CASSVAGTNEQFF.

There are a few counts of this clonotype. CDR3 in amino acids: CASSSGSVSGNTIYF. CDR3 DNA: TGTGCCAGCAGCTCCGGGAGCGTCTCTGGAAACACCATATATTTT. The chain uses TRBV7-9 and TRBJ1-3; D not certain. In germline, CDR1 is SEHNR, CDR2 FQNEAQ (reference sequence). The V gene lost 4 bases and the J gene lost 0 bases, with 10 bases spanning the gap. The CDR3 loop spans 15 amino acids.

This clonotype was seen ten or more times. The chain links TRBV4-3 to TRBJ2-7; 8 nucleotides line up with TRBD2. CDR1 LGHNA and CDR2 YSLEER come from the germline V gene. V was clipped by 4 bases and J by 5 bases; unmatched bases: 7. The CDR3 spans 14 residues. CDR3 sequence reads: CASSPGLVGHEQYF. DNA of the CDR3: TGCGCCAGCAGCCCGGGACTAGTAGGACACGAGCAGTACTTC.